Below, 10 T cell receptor beta chains from the same sample are listed, as sequenced in a study of cytomegalovirus exposure and HLA in healthy donors. Vbeta (60) and Jbeta (13) primers were used in the PCR. TCRdb keeps only in-frame clones here, not all; method: immunoSEQ multiplex PCR. The profile shows some 130,000 clones, 60% to 85% of them singletons. The sample consisted of PBMCs. The source of these receptors is a young man in good health and CMV-seronegative.

This clone occurred a few times. This rearrangement joins TRBV7-3 to TRBJ2-3; tentative D call: TRBD2 (5 bases). Trimming removed 4 bases at V and 2 bases at J, with 7 bases between. This CDR3 is built from 13 residues. Germline CDR1 is SGHTA and CDR2 is FQGTGA. CDR3 in DNA: TGTGCCAGCAGCTACGACTACACAGATACGCAGTATTTT. This translates into CASSYDYTDTQYF.

This clone was counted between two and nine times. The rearrangement links TRBV7-2 to TRBJ2-3; 8 bases line up with TRBD2. After removal of 5 bases from V and 2 bases from J, the junction contained 6 bases not matched to a gene. Germline V gene sequence: CDR1 SGHTA, CDR2 FQGNSA. This CDR3 spans 15 amino acids. The CDR3 nucleotides are TGTGCCAGCAGCGGAACGGGAGGGGACACAGATACGCAGTATTTT. This gives the protein CASSGTGGDTDTQYF.

CDR3 sequence: CASSSSRGGTGLETQYF. In DNA form, the CDR3 reads TGTGCCAGCAGCTCCAGTAGGGGAGGGACAGGGTTAGAGACCCAGTACTTC. V and J are TRBV7-2 and TRBJ2-5, with 9 positions matching TRBD1. This CDR3 spans 17 amino acids. V lost 4 bases, J lost 4 bases, and 13 bases stayed unmatched. Per the germline V gene, CDR1 is SGHTA and CDR2 is FQGNSA.

This chain uses TRBV15 with TRBJ2-7; 8 bases align to TRBD1. The CDR3 is 16 amino acids. V gave up 3 bases and J gave up 2 bases; unmatched junction bases: 9. CDR1 LNHNV and CDR2 YYDKDF come from the germline V gene (reference sequence). The DNA of the CDR3 is TGTGCCACCAGCAGTACCCCGGGGACAGGCACCTACGAGCAGTACTTC. Translated, it gives CATSSTPGTGTYEQYF. The full variable domain, in which reference TRBV15 and TRBJ2-7 provide the parts outside the CDR3, is DAMVIQNPRYQVTQFGKPVTLSCSQTLNHNVMYWYQQKSSQAPKLLFHYYDKDFNNEADTPDNFQSRRPNTSFCFLDIRSPGLGDTAMYLCATSSTPGTGTYEQYFGPGTRLTVT.

V is TRBV4-1 and J is TRBJ2-3; 10 bases line up with TRBD2. Germline V CDR1 and CDR2: MGHRA, YSYEKL. The CDR3 is 17 residues long. With V trimmed by 3 bases and J by 2 bases, 8 bases remained unmatched. The CDR3 reads CASSHPSGRGTTDTQYF. For the CDR3, the DNA is TGCGCCAGCAGCCACCCTAGCGGGAGAGGGACCACAGATACGCAGTATTTT.

The J gene is TRBJ2-7, the V gene TRBV10-3; D may be TRBD2 (6 bases). Deletions cut 4 bases from V and 3 bases from J, with 13 bases between. The germline V gene has CDR1 ENHRY and CDR2 SYGVKD. The CDR3 extends over 14 amino acids. The CDR3 coding sequence is TGTGCCATCAGTGTGGCCGGGACTCTCTACGAGCAGTACTTC. Amino acids: CAISVAGTLYEQYF.

The CDR3 spells CASSYRGNQPQHF. The CDR3 DNA reads TGTGCCAGCAGCTACAGGGGCAATCAGCCCCAGCATTTT. The J gene is TRBJ1-5, the V gene TRBV7-2, with a possible D match to TRBD1 (6 bases). Between the trimmed V and J ends, which lost 4 bases and 2 bases, there was a span of 6 bases. From germline, CDR1 is SGHTA and CDR2 FQGNSA. The CDR3 runs 13 residues.

The J gene is TRBJ2-1, the V gene TRBV7-9; 8 nucleotides line up with TRBD2. This CDR3 is 15 amino acids long. Germline V CDR1 and CDR2: SEHNR, FQNEAQ (reference sequence). Trimming at V came to 5 bases and at J to 9 bases, leaving 12 bases not matched to a gene. The CDR3 DNA sequence: TGTGCCAGCAGCCCGGCTGGGACTAGTAAGACTGAGCAGTTCTTC. It is translated as CASSPAGTSKTEQFF.

The V and J genes are TRBV7-9 and TRBJ1-6; TRBD1 matches 7 bases. Germline trimming cut 4 bases from V and 8 bases from J; bases unmatched to any gene: 8. CDR3 size: 15 residues. From germline, CDR1 is SEHNR and CDR2 FQNEAQ (reference sequence). The CDR3 coding sequence is TGTGCCAGCAGCTCCCTACAGGGGTGGGATTCACCCCTCCACTTT. This encodes CASSSLQGWDSPLHF.

The chain combines TRBV5-8 with TRBJ2-1; 10 nucleotides line up with TRBD2. Germline V CDR1 and CDR2: SGHTS, YDEGEE. With 4 bases clipped from V and 10 bases from J, the junction kept 14 bases outside the gene matches. The CDR3 has 16 amino acids. As DNA, the CDR3 is TGTGCCAGCAGCCTGACACAGCTAGCGGGAGTTCGAGAGCAGTTCTTC. Encoded protein: CASSLTQLAGVREQFF.